This T cell receptor (beta chain) was captured by sequencing in a study of shared clonotypes between healthy human individuals. Those who donated, Caucasian adults without exception, all lived in Nashville, Tennessee. CD4+ cell separation produced CD45RA+ naive and CD45RA-negative memory subsets. Assay used: immunoSEQ multiplex PCR; TCRdb lists only in-frame clones, some missing. The sample carries around 1.6 million clones, approximately 98% recorded once. Germline trimming cut 6 bases from V and 3 bases from J; bases unmatched to any gene: 10. This CDR3 contains 15 residues. Germline CDR1 reads ENHRY; CDR2 reads SYGVKD.

V usage is TRBV10-3 and J usage is TRBJ1-1, with 7 bases identical to TRBD1. This receptor was obtained from a man younger than 45 in good health. The sequencing sample was made of naive CD4+ T cells sorted from blood. Subset denoted: CD45RA+ positively selected. CDR3 in amino acids: CAIRPDREGDTEAFF. The CDR3 DNA reads as TGTGCCATCAGGCCTGACAGGGAGGGAGACACTGAAGCTTTCTTT.